The TCR beta chain under discussion was sequenced for a study of response to subunit inactivated influenza vaccine (dated by TCRdb to the late 2010s). In terms of the full investigation: To follow how T cells responded to a trivalent subunit inactivated influenza vaccine, the researchers relied on deep quantitative profiling of the T cell receptor repertoire.

The table lists this clonotype with many counts. This receptor's antigen is unknown. Per-nucleotide qualities are absent, and no much larger clonotype sits a single base away. Overall results and qualifications from the work: The authors suggested that each seasonal influenza vaccination may recruit only a limited number of new T cells.

Taken with the paper, the label for time point translates to: approximately 40 days after influenza vaccine administration. Receptor amplification or capture employed RT-PCR. The sequencer listed for this sample is Illumina HiSeq 2500. The public reads were reanalyzed by TCRdb: fastp trimming at Q25, MiXCR alignment, in-frame beta chains only. Identical CDR3 proteins give one entry, which carries the most common genes and DNA. The sample table lists approximately 480,000 distinct CDR3 sequences, roughly 9.8% of them with a count of one. Approximately 12% of the sample is in the top ten clones. The CDR3 measures 14 amino acids from cysteine to phenylalanine. Left in the record is the CDR3 DNA by itself, 42 bases read in frame from the first base. As encoded in the germline V gene, CDR1 is SQVTM while CDR2 is ANQGSEA. V was cut back by 4 bases and J by 6 bases, leaving a gap of 16 bases between them.

The sequence joins TRBV29-1 to TRBJ2-1; the D gene is possibly TRBD1 or TRBD2, with 5 bases matching each. Sequenced material: PBMCs from blood, taken roughly 6 weeks after vaccination. This sequence was found in a man aged 45-60 years who received an inactivated influenza vaccine. Donor details come from another sample of the same person, matched by shared clones. In nucleotides, the sequence is TGCAGCGTTGCCAGGTGGGACCTAGGCAATGAGCAGTTCTTC. Translation gives CSVARWDLGNEQFF.